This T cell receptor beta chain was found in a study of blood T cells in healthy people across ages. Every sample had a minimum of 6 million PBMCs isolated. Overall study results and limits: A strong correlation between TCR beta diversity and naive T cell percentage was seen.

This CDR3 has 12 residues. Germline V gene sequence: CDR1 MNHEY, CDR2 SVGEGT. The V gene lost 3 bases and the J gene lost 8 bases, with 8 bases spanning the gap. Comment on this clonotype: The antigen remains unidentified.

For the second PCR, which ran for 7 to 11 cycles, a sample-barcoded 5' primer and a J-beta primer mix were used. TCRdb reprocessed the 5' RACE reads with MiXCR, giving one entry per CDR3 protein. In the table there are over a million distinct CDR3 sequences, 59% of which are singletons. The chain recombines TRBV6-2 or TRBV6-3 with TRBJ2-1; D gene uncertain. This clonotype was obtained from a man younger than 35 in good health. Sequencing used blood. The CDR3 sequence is CASSYYNDEQFF. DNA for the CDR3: TGTGCCAGCAGTTATTATAACGATGAGCAGTTCTTC.